This is a list of T cell receptor beta chains from one sample in a study of early T cells in non-severe SARS-CoV-2 infection. TCRdb re-called the 5' RACE reads through MiXCR, storing one row per CDR3 protein. This table holds under 100,000 distinct CDR3 sequences, 8% to 13% found once. The sequencing input was whole blood. These receptors were obtained from an adult who was a healthcare worker with PCR-confirmed SARS-CoV-2 infection or an uninfected control (not recorded which). Both conserved end residues are part of each CDR3. A D gene is named only where the DNA matches it firmly. Size is stated for part of the rows, as once, few or many counts, or as a class when the clone is expanded.

D,size,V,J,CDR3,DNA
.,few,TRBV5-6,TRBJ2-7,CASSFYNPSYEQYF,TGTGCCAGCAGTTTCTATAACCCCTCCTACGAGCAGTACTTC
TRBD1,many,TRBV12-3/TRBV12-4,TRBJ1-2,CASSPRQGGYGYTF,TGTGCCAGCAGTCCAAGACAGGGCGGCTATGGCTACACCTTC
.,many,TRBV20-1,TRBJ1-6,CSASRSQAFNSPLHF,TGCAGTGCTAGCCGCAGCCAGGCCTTCAATTCACCCCTCCACTTT
TRBD1,many,TRBV28,TRBJ2-7,CASSFNPGTGVYEQYF,TGTGCCAGCAGTTTCAATCCCGGGACAGGGGTCTACGAGCAGTACTTC
.,few,TRBV5-1,TRBJ1-6,CARAPLIASSYNSPLHF,TGCGCCAGGGCCCCTTTGATCGCGAGCTCCTATAATTCACCCCTCCACTTT
TRBD1,.,TRBV7-2,TRBJ1-1,CASSAGQGTTEAFF,TGTGCCAGCAGCGCCGGACAGGGTACCACTGAAGCTTTCTTT
TRBD2,.,TRBV3-1,TRBJ2-1,CAAGTSGGNEQFF,TGTGCCGCCGGGACTAGCGGGGGTAATGAGCAGTTCTTC
.,once,TRBV6-6,TRBJ2-7,CASSYSFRTYEQYF,TGTGCCAGCAGTTACTCGTTCAGAACCTACGAGCAGTACTTC
TRBD1,few,TRBV6-1,TRBJ2-7,CASSAGQGLSHEQYF,TGTGCCAGCAGTGCGGGACAGGGTCTCAGCCACGAGCAGTACTTC
.,many,TRBV20-1,TRBJ1-5,CSARASPYSNQPQHF,TGCAGTGCTAGGGCCAGCCCCTATAGCAATCAGCCCCAGCATTTT
.,.,TRBV18,TRBJ1-1,CASSPSRADLNTEAFF,TGTGCCAGCTCACCAAGCCGTGCGGATTTAAACACTGAAGCTTTCTTT
.,.,TRBV10-3,TRBJ1-1,CAIRDSGRGRTEAFF,TGTGCCATCAGAGACTCGGGCAGAGGGAGAACTGAAGCTTTCTTT
.,.,TRBV7-9,TRBJ2-1,CASSLETGQFF,TGTGCCAGCAGCTTAGAGACAGGGCAGTTCTTC
TRBD1,many,TRBV25-1,TRBJ1-1,CASTDRGGDTEAFF,TGTGCCAGCACGGACAGGGGTGGGGACACTGAAGCTTTCTTT
TRBD1,few,TRBV5-5,TRBJ2-1,CASLRRPGTDNSYNEQFF,TGTGCCAGCCTACGACGCCCCGGGACAGATAACTCCTACAATGAGCAGTTCTTC
.,few,TRBV5-1,TRBJ2-7,CASRNRTTLLWYF,TGCGCCAGCAGGAATCGGACCACCCTCCTTTGGTACTTC
.,few,TRBV28,TRBJ1-2,CASRFSQLNYGYTF,TGTGCCAGCAGATTCAGCCAACTCAACTATGGCTACACCTTC
.,few,TRBV11-2,TRBJ2-3,CASSLFGLDTQYF,TGTGCCAGCAGCTTATTCGGGTTAGATACGCAGTATTTT
.,few,TRBV28,TRBJ2-7,CASRVGLYEQYF,TGTGCCAGCAGAGTGGGACTCTACGAGCAGTACTTC
.,few,TRBV28,TRBJ1-6,CASSDSYNSPLHF,TGTGCCAGCAGTGACAGCTATAATTCACCCCTCCACTTT
TRBD1,many,TRBV3-1,TRBJ1-1,CASSTPRQGVWMNTEAFF,TGTGCCAGCAGCACGCCCCGACAGGGGGTGTGGATGAACACTGAAGCTTTCTTT
.,.,TRBV7-2,TRBJ2-1,CASSLQGSSYNEQFF,TGTGCCAGCAGCTTACAGGGGAGCTCCTACAATGAGCAGTTCTTC
TRBD1,few,TRBV4-2,TRBJ2-7,CASSLRDRGIYEQYF,TGTGCCAGCAGCCTACGGGACAGGGGGATCTACGAGCAGTACTTC
.,few,TRBV20-1,TRBJ2-5,CSAHRANAPQETQYF,TGCAGTGCTCACCGGGCCAACGCTCCCCAAGAGACCCAGTACTTC
TRBD1,many,TRBV2,TRBJ2-7,CASRTGEVEQYF,TGTGCCAGCAGGACAGGGGAAGTCGAGCAGTACTTC